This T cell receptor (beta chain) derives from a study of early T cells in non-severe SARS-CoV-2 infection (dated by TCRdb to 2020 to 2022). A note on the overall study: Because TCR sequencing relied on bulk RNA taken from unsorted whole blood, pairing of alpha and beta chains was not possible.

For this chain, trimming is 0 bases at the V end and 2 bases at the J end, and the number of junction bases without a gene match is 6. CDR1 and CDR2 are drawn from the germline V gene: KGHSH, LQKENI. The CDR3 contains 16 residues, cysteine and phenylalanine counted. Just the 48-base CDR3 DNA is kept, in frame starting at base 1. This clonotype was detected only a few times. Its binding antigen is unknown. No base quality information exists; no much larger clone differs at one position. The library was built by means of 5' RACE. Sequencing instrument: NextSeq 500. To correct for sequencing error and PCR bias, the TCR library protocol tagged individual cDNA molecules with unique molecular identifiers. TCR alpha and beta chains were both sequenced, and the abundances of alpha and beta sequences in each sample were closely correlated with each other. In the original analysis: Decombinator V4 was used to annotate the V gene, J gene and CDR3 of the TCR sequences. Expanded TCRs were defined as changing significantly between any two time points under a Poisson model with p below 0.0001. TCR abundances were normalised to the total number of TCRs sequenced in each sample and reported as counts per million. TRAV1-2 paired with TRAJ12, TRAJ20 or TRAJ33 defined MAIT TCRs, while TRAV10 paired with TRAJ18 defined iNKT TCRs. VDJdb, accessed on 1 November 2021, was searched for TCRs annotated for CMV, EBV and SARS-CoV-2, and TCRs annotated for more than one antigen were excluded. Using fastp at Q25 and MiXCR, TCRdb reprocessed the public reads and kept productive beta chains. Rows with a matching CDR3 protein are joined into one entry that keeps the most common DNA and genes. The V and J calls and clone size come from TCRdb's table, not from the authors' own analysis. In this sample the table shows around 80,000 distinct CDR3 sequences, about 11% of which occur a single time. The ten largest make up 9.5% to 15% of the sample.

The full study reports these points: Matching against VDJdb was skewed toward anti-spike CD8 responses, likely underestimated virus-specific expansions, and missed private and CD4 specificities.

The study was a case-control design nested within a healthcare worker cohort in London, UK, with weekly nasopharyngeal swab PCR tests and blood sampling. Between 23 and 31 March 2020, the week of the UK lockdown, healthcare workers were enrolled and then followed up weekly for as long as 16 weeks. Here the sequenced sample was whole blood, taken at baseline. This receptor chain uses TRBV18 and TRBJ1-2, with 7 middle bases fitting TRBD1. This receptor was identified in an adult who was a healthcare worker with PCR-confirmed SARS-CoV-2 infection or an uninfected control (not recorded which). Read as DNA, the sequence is TGTGCCAGCTCACCACCGGGGAGGGGGCTCAACTATGGCTACACCTTC. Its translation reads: CASSPPGRGLNYGYTF.